The 6 T cell receptor beta chains in this list originate from one sample, sequenced in a study of blood T cell repertoires in COVID-19. Libraries were prepared by immunoSEQ multiplex PCR; TCRdb keeps only in-frame clonotypes and omits some of them. The data contain some 200,000 clones, roughly 87% of them singletons. Source material: peripheral blood. The receptors were sampled from a woman aged 18-29 years who had recovered from COVID-19.

The chain employs TRBV24-1 and TRBJ2-1, with 7 bases aligning to TRBD1. CDR1 is KGHDR, CDR2 SFDVKD, per germline. V shed 4 bases and J 0 bases; nucleotides not matched to a gene: 5. CDR3 length: 16 residues. Written as DNA, the CDR3 is TGTGCCACCAGTGACGCAACAGGGGTCTCCTACAATGAGCAGTTCTTC. This sequence encodes CATSDATGVSYNEQFF.

This chain connects TRBV4-1 to TRBJ2-7, with D unclear. Germline loops: CDR1 MGHRA, CDR2 YSYEKL. The germline V and J ends were trimmed by 2 bases and 9 bases, with 20 bases remaining between them. There are 15 residues in the CDR3. The DNA for the CDR3 is TGCGCCAGCAGCCAATATGATAGGAACGGGTTGGCGCAGTACTTC. It yields the protein CASSQYDRNGLAQYF.

This rearrangement joins TRBV5-5 to TRBJ1-3; D unclear. V gave up 0 bases and J gave up 9 bases, with 19 bases separating them. The CDR3 is 16 amino acids. Germline V lookup: CDR1 SGHKS, CDR2 YYEKEE (reference sequence). The CDR3 loop is CASSLGLQPGRSTIYF. In nucleotides, the CDR3 is TGTGCCAGCAGCTTGGGTCTGCAGCCTGGAAGGAGCACCATATATTTT.

The rearrangement uses TRBV29-1 and TRBJ1-1; 8 bases match TRBD1. From germline, CDR1 is SQVTM and CDR2 ANQGSEA. V gave up 7 bases and J gave up 6 bases; unmatched junction bases: 7. CDR3 size: 12 residues. The CDR3 region is CSALQGGAEAFF. For the CDR3, the DNA is TGCAGCGCTCTACAGGGGGGAGCTGAAGCTTTCTTT.

This clone was seen once. The V and J genes are TRBV4-3 and TRBJ2-7; TRBD1 is a possible D gene (6 bases). Germline V gene data show CDR1 as LGHNA and CDR2 as YSLEER. The ends were cut back, 0 bases at V and 3 bases at J, with 15 bases in the middle. The CDR3 length is 16 residues. The CDR3 loop is CASSQDYGRGYYEQYF. Here the CDR3 DNA reads TGCGCCAGCAGCCAAGATTACGGCAGGGGATACTACGAGCAGTACTTC.

J is TRBJ2-7 and V is TRBV19, with 9 bases aligning to TRBD2. V gave up 1 base and J gave up 2 bases; unmatched junction bases: 3. Germline lookup yields CDR1 LNHDA and CDR2 SQIVND (reference sequence). The CDR3 has 15 residues. The CDR3 DNA reads as TGTGCCAGTAGTATAGGGGCGGGAGGGCCCTACGAGCAGTACTTC. Its translation: CASSIGAGGPYEQYF.